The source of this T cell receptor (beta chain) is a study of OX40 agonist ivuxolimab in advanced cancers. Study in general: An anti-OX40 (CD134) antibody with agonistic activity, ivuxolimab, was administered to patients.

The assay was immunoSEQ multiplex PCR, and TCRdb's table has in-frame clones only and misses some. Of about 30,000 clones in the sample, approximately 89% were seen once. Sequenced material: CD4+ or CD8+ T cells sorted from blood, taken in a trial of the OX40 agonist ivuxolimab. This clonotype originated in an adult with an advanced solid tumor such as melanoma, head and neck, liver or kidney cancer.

The CDR3 region is CASSFVAPGANVLTF. Here the CDR3 DNA reads TGTGCCAGCAGCTTTGTGGCTCCTGGGGCCAACGTCCTGACTTTC. The rearrangement links TRBV13 to TRBJ2-6; D not resolved. The V gene lost 3 bases and the J gene lost 2 bases, with 8 bases spanning the gap. From germline, CDR1 is PRHDT and CDR2 FYEKMQ (reference sequence). There are 15 residues in the CDR3.